These 30 T cell receptor beta chains originate from one sample sequenced in a study of T cell repertoires in cytomegalovirus infection. TCRdb reprocessed the reads with MiXCR, giving one entry per CDR3 protein. The top ten clones hold about 15% of a sample with approximately 250,000 distinct CDR3 sequences, approximately 9.2% of them seen once. The sample taken for sequencing was PBMCs. These receptors originate from a human donor in good health (CMV status not recorded). Some clones in this sample may be carry-over from other donors' samples.

This clonotype occurred a few times. The gene calls are TRBV5-5 and TRBJ2-3; 8 bases map to TRBD2. Germline V CDR1 and CDR2: SGHKS, YYEKEE (reference sequence). The V and J ends lost 5 bases and 6 bases, in that order; junction bases with no gene match: 5. The CDR3 consists of 13 residues. The chain's CDR3 is CASRISGADTQYF. DNA for the CDR3: TGTGCCAGCAGGATTAGCGGGGCGGATACGCAGTATTTT.

This clonotype has a count of ten or more. The CDR3 region has the DNA TGTGCCAGCAGACCTGGGACAGGCGGAAATCAGCCCCAGCATTTT. Protein: CASRPGTGGNQPQHF. The V and J genes are TRBV7-6 and TRBJ1-5; 8 bases are a match to TRBD1. The CDR3 spans 15 residues. V was pared by 6 bases and J by 4 bases, with 8 bases of the junction left unmatched. CDR1 is SGHVS, CDR2 FNYEAQ, per germline.

This clonotype was recorded at least ten times. This sequence joins TRBV28 and TRBJ2-1; D is possibly TRBD2 (6 bases). This CDR3 contains 15 residues. Germline assignment: CDR1 MDHEN and CDR2 SYDVKM. The germline V and J ends were trimmed by 5 bases and 3 bases, with 14 bases remaining between them. The CDR3 sequence: CASSPGLAVYNEQFF. The CDR3, as DNA: TGTGCCAGCAGTCCGGGACTCGCGGTCTACAATGAGCAGTTCTTC.

This clonotype was observed many times. The rearrangement joins TRBV15 to TRBJ2-1, with D unclear. Germline V CDR1 and CDR2: LNHNV, YYDKDF (reference sequence). CDR3 size: 15 residues. V lost 4 bases to trimming and J lost 5 bases, with 15 bases between them. Written as DNA, the CDR3 is TGTGCCACCAGCAAGTCTATCGTTGACCACAATGAGCAGTTCTTC. Residues: CATSKSIVDHNEQFF.

Ten or more counts support this clonotype. This chain links TRBV7-2 with TRBJ1-2, with D maybe TRBD1 (5 bases). The CDR3 is made up of 15 amino acids. Per the germline V gene, CDR1 is SGHTA and CDR2 is FQGNSA. With 1 base removed from V and 7 bases from J, the gap between germline ends came to 16 bases. This chain's CDR3 is CASSLGDPLYGGYTF. The CDR3 DNA sequence: TGTGCCAGCAGCTTAGGGGACCCCTTATATGGTGGCTACACCTTC.

The rearrangement links TRBV7-6 to TRBJ2-5; 7 bases are shared with TRBD2. The CDR3 runs 15 residues. Germline V gives CDR1 SGHVS, CDR2 FNYEAQ. J lost 1 base, V lost 9 bases, and 11 bases had no gene match. DNA for the CDR3: TGTGCCAGTGATCGGGGGGAGAACCCCCAAGAGACCCAGTACTTC. Protein product: CASDRGENPQETQYF.

This clonotype has at least ten counts. This sequence joins TRBV7-2 and TRBJ2-7; D not certain. CDR3 length equals 11 residues. The germline V gene encodes CDR1 SGHTA and CDR2 FQGNSA. V lost 2 bases and J lost 6, with 5 bases in between. In nucleotides, the CDR3 is TGTGCCAGCAGCTTAATAGGCGAGCAGTACTTC. This encodes CASSLIGEQYF.

Worth noting for this clonotype: Its ends do not fully match the called genes, so a read error is possible. The V call is TRBV9, the J call TRBJ1-6; no clear D. The CDR3 consists of 14 residues. Germline CDR1 is SGDLS and CDR2 is YYNGEE. The CDR3: CASSPDGVNSPLPF. CDR3 DNA sequence: TGTGCCAGCAGCCCCGATGGGGTCAATTCACCCCTCCCCTTT.

This clonotype showed up many times. The genes are TRBV7-2 and TRBJ1-1; D is unresolved. Germline V gene lookup returns CDR1 SGHTA and CDR2 FQGNSA. This CDR3 has 13 residues. V was pared by 8 bases and J by 1 base, with 11 bases between. For the CDR3, the DNA is TGTGCCAGCCGCGCCCGAAAGAACACTGAAGCTTTCTTT. This codes for CASRARKNTEAFF.

This clonotype was counted ten times or more. This rearrangement joins TRBV7-2 to TRBJ2-1; D gene unclear. The germline V gene has CDR1 SGHTA and CDR2 FQGNSA. The germline V and J ends were trimmed by 3 bases and 16 bases, with 16 bases remaining between them. CDR3 size: 12 residues. The CDR3 DNA sequence: TGTGCCAGCAGCTTCGACCAAGGTCAGGCCTTCTTC. Its protein is CASSFDQGQAFF.

This clonotype was observed many times. The chain is built from TRBV7-2 and TRBJ2-7; 9 nucleotides agree with TRBD1. The CDR3 is 16 amino acids. Unmatched junction bases numbered 6, after V lost 0 bases and J lost 3 bases. The germline V gene has CDR1 SGHTA and CDR2 FQGNSA. For the CDR3, the DNA is TGTGCCAGCAGCTTAGCCGGGACAGGGATATTCTACGAGCAGTACTTC. Translating it yields CASSLAGTGIFYEQYF.

There are many counts of this clonotype. The chain is built from TRBV7-2 and TRBJ2-7; D is possibly TRBD1 (6 bases). Germline CDR1 is SGHTA and CDR2 is FQGNSA. V was shortened by 4 bases and J by 0 bases, with 10 bases between the two germline ends. The CDR3 is 14 residues long. The CDR3: CASSSGTNSYEQYF. The CDR3 DNA reads TGTGCCAGCAGCTCCGGGACAAACTCCTACGAGCAGTACTTC.

Many counts were recorded for this clonotype. The V and J genes are TRBV12-3 or TRBV12-4 and TRBJ1-1; D is perhaps TRBD1 (5 bases). This CDR3 region has 14 residues. The V gene lost 2 bases and the J gene lost 4 bases, with 11 bases spanning the gap. This CDR3 is CASSLSGQFTEAFF. CDR3 nucleotides: TGTGCCAGCAGTTTATCGGGGCAATTCACTGAAGCTTTCTTT.

This clonotype has only a few counts. V usage is TRBV7-3 and J usage is TRBJ2-2; perhaps TRBD2 as D (5 bases). Trimming removed 2 bases from V and 6 bases from J, with 7 bases in between. CDR3 length: 13 amino acids. Germline V lookup: CDR1 SGHTA, CDR2 FQGTGA. Written as DNA, the CDR3 is TGTGCCAGCAGCTTAGGGAGTTCCGGGGAGCTGTTTTTT. It specifies CASSLGSSGELFF.

Ten or more counts support this clonotype. The genes are TRBV19 and TRBJ1-5; D unclear. Trimming removed 0 bases from V and 0 bases from J, with 6 bases in between. This CDR3 is built from 15 residues. Germline V gene sequence: CDR1 LNHDA, CDR2 SQIVND (reference sequence). The CDR3 reads CASSIEIRSNQPQHF. The DNA of the CDR3 is TGTGCCAGTAGTATAGAAATCCGTAGCAATCAGCCCCAGCATTTT.

In its sample, this clonotype was seen a few times. This chain connects TRBV7-2 to TRBJ1-5; D is undetermined. V was trimmed by 1 base and J by 7 bases, leaving 8 bases between them. The V gene's germline CDR1 is SGHTA and CDR2 FQGNSA. This CDR3 has 13 residues. CDR3 sequence reads: CASSLVGRQPQHF. The CDR3 nucleotides read TGTGCCAGCAGCTTAGTAGGTAGGCAGCCCCAGCATTTT.

This clonotype was found once. This may come from a read error, since a much larger clone is one base off. The chain carries TRBV6-1 and TRBJ2-7, with 7 bases aligning to TRBD1. The CDR3 has 16 residues. V dropped 5 bases and J dropped 5; count of bases not matched to a gene: 15. Germline V gives CDR1 MNHNS, CDR2 SASEGT. DNA of the CDR3: TGTGCCAGCAGTCGGACGACAGGGACCCAAGGGGACGAGCAGTACTTC. This sequence encodes CASSRTTGTQGDEQYF.

This clonotype was detected a few times. V and J are TRBV12-3 or TRBV12-4 and TRBJ1-3, with D possibly matching TRBD1 (6 bases). V was shortened by 6 bases and J by 3 bases, with 27 bases between the two germline ends. This CDR3 is built from 19 residues. CDR3 sequence: CASSSLGARWGGDGNTIYF. The DNA of the CDR3 is TGTGCCAGCAGCTCGCTGGGGGCCCGGTGGGGGGGCGATGGAAACACCATATATTTT.

This clonotype appeared many times. The V call is TRBV6-4, the J call TRBJ2-2, with D hard to call. The CDR3 has 15 residues. Per germline, CDR1 MRHNA and CDR2 SNTAGT. The V gene lost 3 bases and the J gene lost 2 bases, with 10 bases spanning the gap. The CDR3 bases are TGTGCCAGCAGTGAGTTAGGAGATAACACCGGGGAGCTGTTTTTT. This sequence encodes CASSELGDNTGELFF.

This clonotype was picked up many times. This rearrangement joins TRBV7-6 to TRBJ1-6, with 9 bases matching TRBD1. The CDR3 runs to 20 residues. Germline assignment: CDR1 SGHVS and CDR2 FNYEAQ. V shed 2 bases and J 7 bases; nucleotides not matched to a gene: 18. The CDR3 reads CASSLTISTKGQGGNSPLHF. The CDR3, as DNA: TGTGCCAGCAGCTTAACCATATCCACGAAGGGACAGGGAGGCAATTCACCCCTCCACTTT.

In this sample, this clonotype turned up many times. The genes are TRBV2 and TRBJ2-6; D ambiguous. Germline V gene sequence: CDR1 SNHLY, CDR2 FYNNEI. The CDR3 is made up of 14 amino acids. The V and J ends lost 2 bases and 0 bases respectively, with 2 bases between them. Written as DNA, the CDR3 is TGTGCCAGCAGTGAATTCTCTGGGGCCAACGTCCTGACTTTC. Translating it yields CASSEFSGANVLTF.

This clonotype came up many times. The CDR3 loop is CSASILTGKETQYF. The CDR3 DNA sequence: TGCAGTGCTAGTATACTGACGGGGAAAGAGACCCAGTACTTC. J is TRBJ2-5 and V is TRBV20-1; D may be TRBD2 (5 bases). Trimming stripped 3 bases from V and 3 bases from J, with 14 bases between. The CDR3 loop spans 14 amino acids. The germline CDR1 and CDR2 sequences are DFQATT and SNEGSKA (reference sequence).

This clonotype was detected ten times or more. The chain employs TRBV4-3 and TRBJ2-3; D may correspond to TRBD1 or TRBD2 (6 bases each). Per germline, CDR1 LGHNA and CDR2 YSLEER. V lost 4 bases and J 1 base, leaving 18 bases between the germline ends. The CDR3 runs to 17 residues. Here the CDR3 DNA reads TGCGCCAGCAGCCCAGAGGGGGGAGGAAGGGGCACAGATACGCAGTATTTT. It specifies CASSPEGGGRGTDTQYF.

On this clonotype itself: This sequence may be a read error, since a much larger clone differs from it by one base. The CDR3 ends on some other residue instead of the conserved phenylalanine or tryptophan, so this is likely a read error. This chain uses TRBV29-1 with TRBJ2-3; D is perhaps TRBD1 or TRBD2 (5 bases each). V was cut by 4 bases and J by 0 bases, with 14 bases left in between. The CDR3 covers 15 residues. Germline CDR1 is SQVTM and CDR2 is ANQGSEA. The CDR3 protein is CSVAFLGTSTDTQYY. The CDR3, as DNA: TGCAGCGTTGCCTTCCTCGGGACGAGCACAGATACGCAGTATTAT.

On this clonotype: The germline gene is not matched at one end of the junction; a read error may be the cause. J is TRBJ1-6 and V is TRBV11-2, with D hard to call. Germline CDR1 SGHAT, CDR2 FQNNGV. This CDR3 contains 14 residues. The CDR3 here is CASNLGGNNSPLHF. Here the CDR3 DNA reads TGTGCCAGCAACTTAGGTGGCAATAATTCACCCCTCCACTTT.

The rearrangement uses TRBV7-6 and TRBJ2-3; possibly TRBD2 for D (6 bases). Germline V gene lookup returns CDR1 SGHVS and CDR2 FNYEAQ. CDR3 length equals 13 residues. Trimming left V 6 bases short and J 3 bases short, with 10 bases between. The CDR3 is CASRLGTTDTQYF. DNA of the CDR3: TGTGCCAGCAGACTCGGGACTACAGATACGCAGTATTTT.

A note on this clonotype: Just one base apart from a much larger clone, this may be a read error. The genes are TRBV28 and TRBJ1-1; D remains ambiguous. V shed 5 bases and J shed 7 bases, with 11 bases lying between them. Germline V gene lookup returns CDR1 MDHEN and CDR2 SYDVKM. CDR3 length: 12 amino acids. The CDR3 is CASSTTRGEAFF. The CDR3, as DNA: TGTGCCAGCAGTACCACACGGGGTGAAGCTTTCTTT.

There are a few counts of this clonotype. The chain has TRBV28 and TRBJ2-1; 10 bases are shared with TRBD2. Germline-derived CDR1 and CDR2 are MDHEN and SYDVKM. The CDR3 is 17 residues long. V shed 4 bases, J shed 4 bases, and the junction held 10 bases outside the gene matches. CDR3 in amino acids: CASSSQPSSGRYNEQFF. CDR3 in DNA: TGTGCCAGCAGTTCCCAACCATCTAGCGGGAGATACAATGAGCAGTTCTTC.

In its sample, this clonotype was seen many times. This chain connects TRBV7-6 to TRBJ1-5; maybe TRBD1 (6 bases). Germline CDR1 and CDR2: SGHVS and FNYEAQ. The CDR3 runs to 14 residues. Trimming left V 1 base short and J 7 bases short, with 11 bases between. This chain's CDR3 is CASSLGQAQQPQHF. CDR3 DNA sequence: TGTGCCAGCAGCTTAGGACAGGCACAGCAGCCCCAGCATTTT.

This clonotype was found many times. The CDR3 region is CAISDSIPGTGGYEQYF. The CDR3 bases are TGTGCCATCAGTGACTCAATCCCCGGGACAGGGGGATACGAGCAGTACTTC. The chain uses TRBV10-3 and TRBJ2-7; 11 positions agree with TRBD1. CDR3 length: 17 amino acids. J gave up 4 bases and V 3 bases, and 11 bases lay outside the gene matches. The V gene's germline CDR1 is ENHRY and CDR2 SYGVKD.